The entry below gives a single TCR beta chain sequence along with its context. Primed by a sample-barcoded 5' primer and a J-beta primer mix, a second PCR proceeded for about 6 to 11 cycles. In TCRdb, the 5' RACE reads were re-called with MiXCR into one record per CDR3 protein. The data contain around 1.1 million distinct CDR3 sequences, 30% to 40% of them singletons. Peripheral blood was drawn, around 9.3 milliliters per donor. The data stem from a study of blood T cells in healthy people across ages. Material: blood. The clonotype originates from a man aged 18 to 29 in good health.

Here the CDR3 DNA reads TGTGCCAGCAGCTCCCTTGACAGGGAGCCCCCCTATGGCTACACCTTC. Its translation: CASSSLDREPPYGYTF. J is TRBJ1-2 and V is TRBV6-6; 7 bases fit TRBD1. J lost 4 bases, V lost 6 bases, and 14 bases had no gene match. Germline lookup yields CDR1 MNHNY and CDR2 SVGAGI (reference sequence). The CDR3 has 16 amino acids.